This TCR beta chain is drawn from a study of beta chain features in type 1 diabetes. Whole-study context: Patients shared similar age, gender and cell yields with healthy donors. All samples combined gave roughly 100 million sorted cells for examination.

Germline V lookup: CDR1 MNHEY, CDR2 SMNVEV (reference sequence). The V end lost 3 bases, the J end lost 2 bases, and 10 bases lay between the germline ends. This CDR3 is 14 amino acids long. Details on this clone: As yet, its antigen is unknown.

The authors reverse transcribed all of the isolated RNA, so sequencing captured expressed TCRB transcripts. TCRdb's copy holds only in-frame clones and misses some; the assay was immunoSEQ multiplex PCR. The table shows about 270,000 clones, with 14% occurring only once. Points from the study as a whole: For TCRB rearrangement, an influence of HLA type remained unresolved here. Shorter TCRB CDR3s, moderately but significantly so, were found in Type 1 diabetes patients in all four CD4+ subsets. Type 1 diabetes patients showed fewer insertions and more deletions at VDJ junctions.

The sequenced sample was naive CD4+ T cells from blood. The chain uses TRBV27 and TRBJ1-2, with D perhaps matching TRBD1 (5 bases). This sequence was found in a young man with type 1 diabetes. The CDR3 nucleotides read TGTGCCAGCAGTTTGGCAGGGCAAAACTATGGCTACACCTTC. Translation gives CASSLAGQNYGYTF.